These 9 T cell receptor beta chains were sequenced from one sample in a study of blood T cells in healthy people across ages. Alongside a J-beta primer mix, a sample-barcoded 5' primer served in a second PCR lasting about 7 to 12 cycles. TCRdb passed the 5' RACE reads through MiXCR, listing each CDR3 protein once. The repertoire holds fewer than 1.5 million distinct CDR3 sequences, around 42% seen once, with 7.9% in the top ten. Sample: blood. These receptor sequences come from a woman under 30 in good health.

The chain has TRBV27 and TRBJ2-1, with D unresolved. From germline, CDR1 is MNHEY and CDR2 SMNVEV (reference sequence). The CDR3 extends over 14 amino acids. Trimming pared 3 bases from V and 13 bases from J, leaving 19 bases between. Here the CDR3 DNA reads TGTGCCAGCAGTTTGATCGGTCGTAAAGAGACCCAGTTCTTC. Translating gives CASSLIGRKETQFF.

V gene TRBV6-1 combines with J gene TRBJ2-7; D is possibly TRBD2 (6 bases). Germline V CDR1 and CDR2: MNHNS, SASEGT. Trimming took 0 bases from V and 3 from J, leaving 18 bases between them. CDR3 size: 17 residues. The CDR3 loop reads CASSEAQGTGSLYEQYF. CDR3 in DNA: TGTGCCAGCAGTGAAGCGCAAGGGACTGGTTCCCTCTACGAGCAGTACTTC.

This clonotype was seen a single time. Given a much more abundant clone one base away, this may be a read error. V and J are TRBV4-2 and TRBJ2-5, with TRBD2 identical over 8 bases. The J call may be incorrect, as the DNA end agrees better with TRBJ2-1. The CDR3 has 15 amino acids. From germline, CDR1 is LGHNA and CDR2 YNFKEQ. The CDR3 here is CASSQDRGGQETQFF. The CDR3 bases are TGTGCCAGCAGCCAAGATCGGGGGGGCCAAGAGACCCAGTTCTTC.

There are a few counts of this clonotype. This rearrangement joins TRBV6-6 to TRBJ1-6; D is unclear. The CDR3 consists of 16 residues. Germline CDR1 is MNHNY and CDR2 is SVGAGI (reference sequence). Deletions cut 6 bases from V and 5 bases from J, with 17 bases between. Here the CDR3 DNA reads TGTGCCAGCAGCCCTAGAGGCGGGCAGAATAATTCACCCCTCCACTTT. Protein: CASSPRGGQNNSPLHF.

The chain is built from TRBV20-1 and TRBJ2-2; D could derive from TRBD1 or TRBD2 (6 bases each). The V end lost 3 bases, the J end lost 6 bases, and 14 bases lay between the germline ends. The CDR3 is 14 amino acids. CDR1 is DFQATT, CDR2 SNEGSKA, per germline (reference sequence). The CDR3 region is CSARPTGGPGELFF. The CDR3 DNA sequence: TGCAGTGCTAGGCCGACTGGGGGGCCCGGGGAGCTGTTTTTT.

The CDR3 reads CASSLGPSTYEQYF. The CDR3 bases are TGTGCCAGCAGCTTAGGGCCATCTACCTACGAGCAGTACTTC. The rearrangement uses TRBV7-2 and TRBJ2-7; D gene ambiguous. This CDR3 is built from 14 residues. The V and J ends lost 1 base and 2 bases respectively, with 9 bases between them. CDR1 and CDR2 (germline): SGHTA, FQGNSA.

CDR3 loop: CSALSVLEQYF. DNA for the CDR3: TGCAGTGCTCTGTCGGTTCTCGAGCAGTACTTC. The V call is TRBV20-1, the J call TRBJ2-5; D gene uncertain. TRBJ2-7 explains the end of the DNA better; the J call may be wrong. The CDR3 loop spans 11 amino acids. Germline V CDR1 and CDR2: DFQATT, SNEGSKA (reference sequence).

The chain couples TRBV2 to TRBJ2-3; TRBD1 might be the D (6 bases). The CDR3 has 17 residues. The V end lost 5 bases, the J end lost 0 bases, and 18 bases lay between the germline ends. CDR1 is SNHLY and CDR2 is FYNNEI in the germline V gene. CDR3 bases: TGTGCCAGCAGTACTGACAGGACATTCGGAAGCACAGATACGCAGTATTTT. This sequence encodes CASSTDRTFGSTDTQYF.

V gene TRBV12-5 combines with J gene TRBJ2-7; D is unclear. Trimming removed 1 base at V and 2 bases at J, with 6 bases between. The CDR3 is made up of 13 amino acids. The V gene's germline CDR1 is LGHNT and CDR2 FRNRAP. The CDR3 loop is CASGLDTAYEQYF. The CDR3 DNA follows: TGTGCTAGTGGTTTGGACACCGCCTACGAGCAGTACTTC.